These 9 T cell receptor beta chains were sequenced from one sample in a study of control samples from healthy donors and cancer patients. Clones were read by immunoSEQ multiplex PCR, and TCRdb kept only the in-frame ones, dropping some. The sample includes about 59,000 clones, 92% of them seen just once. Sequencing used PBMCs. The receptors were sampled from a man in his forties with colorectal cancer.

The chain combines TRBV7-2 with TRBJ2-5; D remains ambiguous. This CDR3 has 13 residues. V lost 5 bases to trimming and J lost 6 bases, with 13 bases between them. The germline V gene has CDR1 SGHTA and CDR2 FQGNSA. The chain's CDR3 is CASSQTGEQTQYF. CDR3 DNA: TGTGCCAGCAGCCAAACCGGTGAGCAGACCCAGTACTTC. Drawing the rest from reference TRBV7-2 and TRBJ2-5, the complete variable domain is GAGVSQSPSNKVTEKGKDVELRCDPISGHTALYWYRQSLGQGLEFLIYFQGNSAPDKSGLPSDRFSAERTGGSVSTLTIQRTQQEDSAVYLCASSQTGEQTQYFGPGTRLLVL.

CDR3 nucleotide sequence: TGTGCCAGCAGCTTAGCTGGGCGGGGCACCACAGATACGCAGTATTTT. Amino acids: CASSLAGRGTTDTQYF. The rearrangement joins TRBV7-2 to TRBJ2-3; D may be TRBD2 (6 bases). CDR3 length: 16 residues. V dropped 0 bases and J dropped 2 bases, with 12 bases sitting between them. Germline CDR1 reads SGHTA; CDR2 reads FQGNSA.

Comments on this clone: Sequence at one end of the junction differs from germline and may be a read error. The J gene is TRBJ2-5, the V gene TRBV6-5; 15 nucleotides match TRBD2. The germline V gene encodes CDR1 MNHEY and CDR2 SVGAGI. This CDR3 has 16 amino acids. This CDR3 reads CASSSGLAGGQGTQYF. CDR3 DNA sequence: TGTGCCAGCAGTTCGGGACTAGCGGGGGGACAAGGGACCCAGTACTTC.

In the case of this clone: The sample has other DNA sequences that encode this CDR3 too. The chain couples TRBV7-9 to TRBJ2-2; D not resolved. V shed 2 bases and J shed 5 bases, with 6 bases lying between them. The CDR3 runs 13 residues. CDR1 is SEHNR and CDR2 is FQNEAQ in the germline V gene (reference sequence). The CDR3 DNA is TGTGCCAGCAGCTTACTAGGGACCGGGGAGCTGTTTTTT. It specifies CASSLLGTGELFF.

DNA of the CDR3: TGTGCCAGTAGTATCGGACAGGGGGCCTTGGGGACAGATACGCAGTATTTT. Residues: CASSIGQGALGTDTQYF. The rearrangement uses TRBV19 and TRBJ2-3, with TRBD1 identical over 11 bases. Per germline, CDR1 LNHDA and CDR2 SQIVND (reference sequence). This CDR3 region has 17 residues. V dropped 3 bases and J dropped 3; count of bases not matched to a gene: 8.

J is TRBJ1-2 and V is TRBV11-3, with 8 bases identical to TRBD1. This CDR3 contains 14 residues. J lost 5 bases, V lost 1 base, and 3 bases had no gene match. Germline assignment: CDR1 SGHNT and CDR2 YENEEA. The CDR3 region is CASSLAGGVYGYTF. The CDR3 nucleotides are TGTGCCAGCAGCTTAGCAGGGGGCGTGTATGGCTACACCTTC.

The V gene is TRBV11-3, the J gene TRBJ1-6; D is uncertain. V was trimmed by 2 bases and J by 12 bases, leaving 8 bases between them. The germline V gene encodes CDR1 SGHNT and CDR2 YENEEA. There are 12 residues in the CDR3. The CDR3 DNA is TGTGCCAGCAGCTTAAATTGGGGACCCCTCCACTTT. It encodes CASSLNWGPLHF.

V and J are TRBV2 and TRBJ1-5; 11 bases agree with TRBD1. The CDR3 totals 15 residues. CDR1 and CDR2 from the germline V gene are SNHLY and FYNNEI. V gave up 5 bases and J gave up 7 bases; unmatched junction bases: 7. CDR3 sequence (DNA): TGTGCCAGCAGTCCGGTGGGACAGGGGGAACAGCCCCAGCATTTT. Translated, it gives CASSPVGQGEQPQHF.

In nucleotides, the CDR3 is TGTGCCAGCAGCTTGGCGGGACTAGTCTCGGGCGAGCAGTACTTC. Protein: CASSLAGLVSGEQYF. This chain connects TRBV7-9 to TRBJ2-7; 8 positions match TRBD2. Germline-derived CDR1 and CDR2 are SEHNR and FQNEAQ (reference sequence). V was pared by 3 bases and J by 6 bases, with 10 bases of the junction left unmatched. The CDR3 spans 15 residues. Supplemented by reference TRBV7-9 and TRBJ2-7, the full variable domain reads DTGVSQNPRHKITKRGQNVTFRCDPISEHNRLYWYRQTLGQGPEFLTYFQNEAQLEKSRLLSDRFSAERPKGSFSTLEIQRTEQGDSAMYLCASSLAGLVSGEQYFGPGTRLTVT.